These 26 T cell receptor beta chains came from one sample sequenced in a study of patients and donors after allogeneic stem cell transplantation. Each CDR3 protein gets one entry after TCRdb re-called the RT-PCR reads with MiXCR. This table holds 7,500 to 10,000 distinct CDR3 sequences, over 5.5% found once. Sequencing was done on a sample of blood, either unsorted or a sorted T cell fraction (not recorded which). These receptors were collected from a human donor who was either an allogeneic HSCT recipient or a stem cell or donor lymphocyte infusion donor (not recorded which). It is not recorded whose cells these are; they may come from a transplant donor.

This clonotype was seen ten or more times. The V and J genes are TRBV6-1 and TRBJ1-6; 12 positions match TRBD1. Germline lookup yields CDR1 MNHNS and CDR2 SASEGT. The ends lost 4 bases at V and 8 bases at J; junction bases unmatched: 9. This CDR3 spans 17 amino acids. The CDR3: CASSVSGTGGPDSPLHF. CDR3 nucleotides: TGTGCCAGCAGTGTCTCCGGGACAGGGGGCCCTGATTCACCCCTCCACTTT.

This clonotype has ten or more counts. The rearrangement links TRBV7-9 to TRBJ1-1, with D unresolved. Germline values: CDR1 SEHNR, CDR2 FQNEAQ (reference sequence). The CDR3 spans 14 residues. The V gene lost 5 bases and the J gene lost 7 bases, with 17 bases spanning the gap. CDR3 amino acids: CASSRGGGNREAFF. The CDR3 DNA sequence: TGTGCCAGCAGCCGGGGTGGAGGGAATCGTGAAGCTTTCTTT.

This clonotype was recorded many times. V and J are TRBV18 and TRBJ1-4; D might be TRBD1 (6 bases). Germline CDR1 and CDR2: KGHSH and LQKENI. This CDR3 is 14 amino acids long. V was cut by 3 bases and J by 7 bases, with 12 bases left in between. CDR3 amino acids: CASSPVRGSEKLFF. In DNA, the CDR3 is TGTGCCAGCTCACCGGTCAGGGGATCTGAAAAACTGTTTTTT. Full variable domain (rest looked up from reference TRBV18 and TRBJ1-4): NAGVMQNPRHLVRRRGQEARLRCSPMKGHSHVYWYRQLPEEGLKFMVYLQKENIIDESGMPKERFSAEFPKEGPSILRIQQVVRGDSAAYFCASSPVRGSEKLFFGSGTQLSVL.

This clonotype was found many times. The chain joins TRBV12-3 or TRBV12-4 to TRBJ1-4, with D possibly matching TRBD1 (6 bases). The CDR3 covers 15 residues. Deletions cut 4 bases from V and 6 bases from J, with 15 bases between. This CDR3 reads CASSSWQGSDEKLFF. The DNA for the CDR3 is TGTGCCAGCAGTTCCTGGCAGGGGAGTGATGAAAAACTGTTTTTT.

This clonotype was observed many times. This chain uses TRBV18 with TRBJ1-1, with D maybe TRBD1 (6 bases). CDR1 and CDR2 (germline): KGHSH, LQKENI. This CDR3 region has 15 residues. V lost 3 bases and J lost 0, with 11 bases in between. The CDR3 coding sequence is TGTGCCAGCTCACCCTTCGGACAGATGAACACTGAAGCTTTCTTT. This translates into CASSPFGQMNTEAFF.

In this sample, this clonotype is medium-sized. V and J are TRBV12-3 or TRBV12-4 and TRBJ2-3; no clear D. V dropped 5 bases and J dropped 2 bases, with 11 bases sitting between them. The CDR3 extends over 14 amino acids. The CDR3 region has the DNA TGTGCCAGCAGTCCCTCAAGCTCCACAGATACGCAGTATTTT. It codes for CASSPSSSTDTQYF.

By frequency in the sample, this clonotype is medium-sized. The V call is TRBV20-1, the J call TRBJ2-1, with TRBD2 as a possible D gene (5 bases). Germline loops: CDR1 DFQATT, CDR2 SNEGSKA (reference sequence). Trimming took off 0 bases at V and 9 bases at J, with 15 bases between the two ends. The length of the CDR3 is 14 residues. As DNA, the CDR3 is TGCAGTGCTAGAGATTTCGGGATTGGTGGTGAGCAGTTCTTC. Protein sequence: CSARDFGIGGEQFF.

The chain carries TRBV5-1 and TRBJ2-5; possibly TRBD2 for D (6 bases). Germline CDR1 and CDR2: SGHRS and YFSETQ. CDR3 size: 17 residues. V lost 3 bases and J 5 bases, leaving 23 bases between the germline ends. The CDR3 DNA is TGCGCCAGCAGCTCTGGTCGGGCGGGGCAGGGAAAGGAGACCCAGTACTTC. This encodes CASSSGRAGQGKETQYF.

This clonotype was seen at least ten times. The chain uses TRBV29-1 and TRBJ2-5; D perhaps matches TRBD1 (6 bases). V gave up 4 bases and J gave up 4 bases, with 16 bases separating them. The germline V gene has CDR1 SQVTM and CDR2 ANQGSEA. The CDR3 has 14 residues. The CDR3 sequence: CSVVSLRGTETQYF. The CDR3 DNA sequence: TGCAGCGTTGTTAGTTTAAGGGGGACAGAGACCCAGTACTTC. Combining the CDR3 with reference TRBV29-1 and TRBJ2-5 gives the whole variable domain SAVISQKPSRDICQRGTSLTIQCQVDSQVTMMFWYRQQPGQSLTLIATANQGSEATYESGFVIDKFPISRPNLTFSTLTVSNMSPEDSSIYLCSVVSLRGTETQYFGPGTRLLVL.

This clonotype turned up a few times. This sequence joins TRBV9 and TRBJ2-3, with D perhaps TRBD2 (6 bases). There are 14 residues in the CDR3. Trimming removed 3 bases at V and 6 bases at J, with 14 bases between. Germline V gene lookup returns CDR1 SGDLS and CDR2 YYNGEE. The CDR3 bases are TGTGCCAGCAGCGCCTGGACTAAAGGGGATACGCAGTATTTT. The encoded protein is CASSAWTKGDTQYF.

This clonotype came up many times. The chain combines TRBV20-1 with TRBJ2-3; 11 bases match TRBD2. The CDR3 consists of 15 residues. The ends lost 2 bases at V and 3 bases at J; junction bases unmatched: 4. Germline V gene data show CDR1 as DFQATT and CDR2 as SNEGSKA (reference sequence). The CDR3 coding sequence is TGCAGTGCTAGACTTAGCGGGAGGGTTACAGATACGCAGTATTTT. Its protein is CSARLSGRVTDTQYF.

This clonotype was counted many times. The CDR3 DNA reads TGTGCCAGCAGCTTAGTGGGGGGACGCACAGATACGCAGTATTTT. Translated: CASSLVGGRTDTQYF. The gene calls are TRBV7-6 and TRBJ2-3; a weak D match, TRBD2 (6 bases). The CDR3 covers 15 residues. The V gene's germline CDR1 is SGHVS and CDR2 FNYEAQ. Trimming cost V 1 base and J 1 base, with 9 bases left between them.

This clonotype is classed as medium-sized. The chain uses TRBV5-1 and TRBJ2-3; tentatively, D is TRBD2 (6 bases). This CDR3 has 16 residues. CDR1 and CDR2 from the germline V gene are SGHRS and YFSETQ. V lost 5 bases, J lost 0 bases, and 16 bases lay in between. CDR3 protein: CASRLALQLSTDTQYF. For the CDR3, the DNA is TGCGCCAGCAGACTAGCCCTCCAACTTAGCACAGATACGCAGTATTTT.

This clonotype is medium-sized. The CDR3 loop reads CASSPLGPGSYNEQFF. For the CDR3, the DNA is TGTGCCAGCTCACCGTTGGGACCAGGCTCCTACAATGAGCAGTTCTTC. The chain recombines TRBV18 with TRBJ2-1, with D perhaps matching TRBD1 or TRBD2 (5 bases each). The CDR3 consists of 16 residues. The V gene's germline CDR1 is KGHSH and CDR2 LQKENI. V lost 3 bases to trimming and J lost 0 bases, with 12 bases between them.

This clonotype was found many times. The V and J genes are TRBV2 and TRBJ2-7; no definite D call. Germline-derived CDR1 and CDR2 are SNHLY and FYNNEI. Trimming cost V 6 bases and J 5 bases, with 5 bases left between them. The CDR3 has 10 amino acids. The CDR3 DNA reads as TGTGCCAGCAGCTTCCACGAGCAGTACTTC. This encodes CASSFHEQYF.

This chain connects TRBV18 to TRBJ2-2; no definite D call. Germline CDR1 is KGHSH and CDR2 is LQKENI. V gave up 3 bases and J gave up 2 bases, with 10 bases separating them. The CDR3 runs to 15 residues. This CDR3 is CASSPLEINTGELFF. Written as DNA, the CDR3 is TGTGCCAGCTCACCGTTGGAGATTAACACCGGGGAGCTGTTTTTT.

This clonotype was recorded at least ten times. In nucleotides, the CDR3 is TGTGCCAGCAGCCAGTGGGGCAGGGAGGATCAGCCCCAGCATTTT. Translation gives CASSQWGREDQPQHF. The chain recombines TRBV4-2 with TRBJ1-5; D is possibly TRBD1 (5 bases). Germline-derived CDR1 and CDR2 are LGHNA and YNFKEQ. The CDR3 has 15 residues. V was pared by 3 bases and J by 5 bases, with 14 bases between.

This clonotype was seen many times. V and J are TRBV18 and TRBJ1-2; D gene unclear. Germline values: CDR1 KGHSH, CDR2 LQKENI. This CDR3 spans 14 amino acids. V was shortened by 4 bases and J by 1 base, with 10 bases between the two germline ends. CDR3 amino acids: CASSQDKSNYGYTF. The CDR3 nucleotides are TGTGCCAGCTCACAAGACAAAAGTAACTATGGCTACACCTTC.

This clonotype was seen at least ten times. The gene calls are TRBV5-1 and TRBJ2-1, with 11 bases that match TRBD2. CDR3 length: 17 amino acids. V gave up 3 bases and J gave up 7 bases; unmatched junction bases: 12. The germline gives CDR1 SGHRS, CDR2 YFSETQ. CDR3 DNA sequence: TGCGCCAGCAGCTCGGTAGAAGAGGCTAGCGGGAGGAATGAGCAGTTCTTC. As protein: CASSSVEEASGRNEQFF.

This clonotype showed up many times. V usage is TRBV6-5 and J usage is TRBJ2-1; 11 bases align to TRBD1. CDR1 and CDR2 from the germline V gene are MNHEY and SVGAGI. V was clipped by 5 bases and J by 7 bases; unmatched bases: 10. CDR3 size: 16 residues. The CDR3 loop reads CASSSAGTGGGNEQFF. CDR3 nucleotide sequence: TGTGCCAGCAGTAGCGCTGGGACAGGGGGAGGGAATGAGCAGTTCTTC.

This clonotype was detected a few times. CDR3 nucleotides: TGTGCCACCAGTGAGGTGGGACGAGGGCAAGAGACCCAGTACTTC. Encoded protein: CATSEVGRGQETQYF. The V call is TRBV24-1, the J call TRBJ2-5, with D possibly being TRBD1 or TRBD2 (5 bases each). Trimming stripped 4 bases from V and 2 bases from J, with 13 bases between. The CDR3 has 15 residues. Germline loops: CDR1 KGHDR, CDR2 SFDVKD.

This clonotype was counted many times. The gene calls are TRBV20-1 and TRBJ1-1; TRBD1 might be the D (6 bases). V shed 0 bases and J shed 10 bases, with 21 bases lying between them. CDR3 length equals 15 residues. Germline V gene data show CDR1 as DFQATT and CDR2 as SNEGSKA (reference sequence). CDR3 sequence reads: CSARDQHRGAWIAFF. The CDR3 nucleotides are TGCAGTGCTAGAGATCAGCACCGGGGGGCTTGGATAGCTTTCTTT.

This clonotype has at least ten counts. The chain's CDR3 is CAWSPSKQIAKNIQYF. As DNA, the CDR3 is TGTGCCTGGAGTCCATCGAAACAGATAGCCAAAAACATTCAGTACTTC. V gene TRBV30 combines with J gene TRBJ2-4; D not resolved. The CDR3 has 16 residues. The V gene lost 2 bases and the J gene lost 0 bases, with 14 bases spanning the gap. The germline V gene encodes CDR1 GTSNPN and CDR2 SVGIG (reference sequence).

This clonotype has at least ten counts. The J gene is TRBJ1-1, the V gene TRBV28; D not resolved. V was shortened by 5 bases and J by 1 base, with 11 bases between the two germline ends. Germline V gives CDR1 MDHEN, CDR2 SYDVKM. This CDR3 contains 14 residues. DNA for the CDR3: TGTGCCAGCAGTGTCCCCCCGGGGAACACTGAAGCTTTCTTT. Translating gives CASSVPPGNTEAFF.

This clonotype was detected once. The rearrangement joins TRBV20-1 to TRBJ2-7, with a possible D match to TRBD2 (6 bases). Trimming took off 0 bases at V and 6 bases at J, with 15 bases between the two ends. The CDR3 consists of 14 residues. CDR1 and CDR2 (germline): DFQATT, SNEGSKA (reference sequence). This chain's CDR3 is CSARDYLGGLEQYF. CDR3 in DNA: TGCAGTGCTAGAGATTACTTGGGGGGACTCGAGCAGTACTTC.

There are a few counts of this clonotype. CDR3 residues: CASSQVEEQYF. CDR3 in DNA: TGTGCCAGCAGCCAAGTAGAGGAGCAGTACTTC. V is TRBV3-1 and J is TRBJ2-7, with unresolved D. The CDR3 is 11 amino acids. The V gene lost 1 base and the J gene lost 7 bases, with 5 bases spanning the gap. Germline loops: CDR1 LGHDT, CDR2 YNNKEL (reference sequence).